This T cell receptor (beta chain) was sequenced in a study of T cell changes during pregnancy in multiple sclerosis (dated by TCRdb to the late 2010s). Background on the whole study: In women with multiple sclerosis, the researchers looked at how the T cell repertoire shifted as pregnancy progressed.

Receptor libraries were prepared by the immunoSEQ multiplex PCR assay. TCRdb provides this immuneACCESS table in a form limited to in-frame rearrangements. Some clones are lacking; in checked studies, under half of them reflect an unresolved V gene, and why the rest are absent is not known. Recorded for this sample are tens of thousands of clones; less than 95% of them occurred a single time. Of the sample, 1.5% to 2% falls within the top ten clones. Taken from cysteine to phenylalanine, the CDR3 has 14 residues. Only the CDR3 region is kept as DNA, spanning 42 bases read in frame from base 1. V ends up 2 bases short and J 4 bases short, with an unmatched junction base count of 2. For CDR1 and CDR2, the germline V gene lists SGHTA and FQGNSA. This clone appeared once. Its cognate antigen has yet to be identified. The input lacks base qualities; no much larger clone sits a single base away.

The sequence was obtained from a female donor in good health, enrolled as a control in a pregnancy study. The input for sequencing was peripheral blood, taken in the first trimester of pregnancy. This chain is built from TRBV7-2 and TRBJ2-7, and 10 bases in between align with TRBD2. CDR3 sequence: CASSLTSGEYEQYF. The sequence in DNA is TGTGCCAGCAGCTTAACTAGCGGGGAATACGAGCAGTACTTC.